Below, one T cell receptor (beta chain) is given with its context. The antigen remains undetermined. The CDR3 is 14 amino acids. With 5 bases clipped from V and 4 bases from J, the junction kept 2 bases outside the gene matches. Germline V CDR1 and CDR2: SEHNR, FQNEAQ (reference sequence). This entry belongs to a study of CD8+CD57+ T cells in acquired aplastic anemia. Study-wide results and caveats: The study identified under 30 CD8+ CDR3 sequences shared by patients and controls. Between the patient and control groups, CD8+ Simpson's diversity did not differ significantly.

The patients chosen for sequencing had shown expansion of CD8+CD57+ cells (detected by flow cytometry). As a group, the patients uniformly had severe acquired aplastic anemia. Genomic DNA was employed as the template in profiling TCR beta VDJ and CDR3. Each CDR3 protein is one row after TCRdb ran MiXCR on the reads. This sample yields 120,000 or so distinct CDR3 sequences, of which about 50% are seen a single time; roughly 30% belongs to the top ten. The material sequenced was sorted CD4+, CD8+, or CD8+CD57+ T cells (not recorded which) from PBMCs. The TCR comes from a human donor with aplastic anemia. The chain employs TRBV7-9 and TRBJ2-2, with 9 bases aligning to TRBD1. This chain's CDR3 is CASSRGQGTGELFF. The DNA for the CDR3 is TGTGCCAGCAGCCGGGGACAGGGCACCGGGGAGCTGTTTTTT.